These T cell receptor beta chains were read from a single sample in a study. MiXCR, applied by TCRdb to the 5' RACE reads, yields one record per CDR3 protein. Among about 40,000 distinct CDR3 sequences, approximately 17% were seen once, and the ten largest hold 2.5% to 3.5%. Sequenced: naive CD4+ T cells sorted from a lymph node. The receptor source for this set is a female donor with breast cancer. Both conserved end residues are part of each CDR3.

>TRBV6-1|15|TRBJ2-5
CASREAAGGWKTQYF
>TRBV5-5|13|TRBJ1-6
CASRGQSNSPLHF
>TRBV9|16|TRBJ1-3
CASSEEQVQAGNTIYF
>TRBV4-1|19|TRBJ2-1
CASSQMTSGRGLGRGEQFF
>TRBV9|14|TRBJ2-3
CASSVISGTDTQYF
>TRBV7-2|14|TRBJ2-1
CASRREGSYNEQFF
>TRBV4-1|16|TRBJ2-7
CASSQSPAGGPYEQYF
>TRBV7-8|13|TRBJ1-2
CASSAGQLYGYTF
>TRBV3-1|12|TRBJ1-1
CASSRGHLVAFF
>TRBV12-3/TRBV12-4|14|TRBJ1-5
CASSLTGSNQPQHF
>TRBV10-3|13|TRBJ2-7
CAISESLGYEQYF
>TRBV5-1|14|TRBJ1-3
CASGEGRPGNTIYF
>TRBV18|13|TRBJ2-5
CASSLRQQETQYF
>TRBV29-1|12|TRBJ2-1
CSACHSYNEQFF
>TRBV5-1|14|TRBJ2-3
CASSFRRGTDTQYF
>TRBV4-2|16|TRBJ2-6
CVSSQEWDSGANVLTF
>TRBV5-1|16|TRBJ1-3
CASSLKTGGDGYTIYF
>TRBV12-3/TRBV12-4|13|TRBJ1-1
CASRLDLNTEAFF
>TRBV7-3|13|TRBJ1-1
CASSSQGGTEAFF
>TRBV20-1|17|TRBJ1-2
CSARNLLGIQANYGYTF
>TRBV7-2|18|TRBJ2-7
CASSLPAGGPMNSYEQYF
>TRBV6-5|14|TRBJ1-1
CASSPGPEVTEAFF
>TRBV12-3/TRBV12-4|17|TRBJ1-1
CASSPGQGATMNTEAFF
>TRBV5-1|15|TRBJ2-2
CASSTQGANTGELFF
>TRBV21-1|16|TRBJ1-2
CASSKTQRQECYGYTF
>TRBV4-3|17|TRBJ1-3
CASSQDHYRGFGNTIYF
>TRBV4-2|15|TRBJ2-1
CASSQVAGERDEQFF
>TRBV7-2|15|TRBJ1-2
CASSLGRTANYGYTF
>TRBV5-1|14|TRBJ1-1
CASSLSSGETEACF
>TRBV7-2|16|TRBJ1-2
CASASGAQGVTKGYTF